The clone carrying this T cell receptor (beta chain) was counted ten times or more. Antigen specificity is unknown. This sample is drawn from a study of T-cell memory formation after mild COVID-19. Whole-study findings and limits: Largely, contracting CD4+ clones fell within CM and EM, and contracting CD8+ clones within EMRA.

Constant-segment primers were used for 5'RACE, and the resulting TCR alpha and TCR beta cDNA libraries carried sample barcodes and UMIs. A single record per CDR3 protein comes from TCRdb applying MiXCR to the 5' RACE reads. The sample has some 320,000 distinct CDR3 sequences; approximately 15% are singletons. This TCR came from a man aged 18 to 29 who had mild COVID-19 (a few samples of this study predate the infection). Cell type and time point are not known. Sequencing was performed on PBMCs or a T cell subset sorted from them (not recorded which).

CDR3 amino acids: CATSARGGFQETQYF. The CDR3 DNA is TGTGCCACCAGTGCTCGCGGGGGGTTCCAAGAGACCCAGTACTTC. The gene calls are TRBV24-1 and TRBJ2-5; 8 bases agree with TRBD2. CDR1 KGHDR and CDR2 SFDVKD come from the germline V gene. With V trimmed by 5 bases and J by 1 base, 5 bases remained unmatched. This CDR3 is built from 15 residues.